Shown below are 26 T cell receptor beta chains from a single sample sequenced in a study of PD-1 blockade in classical Hodgkin lymphoma. TCRdb's copy holds only in-frame clones and misses some; the assay was immunoSEQ multiplex PCR. This sample has tens of thousands of clones, with 60% to 80% found just once. Documented time point: cycle 4 day 1 (C4D1), after six to seven weeks of nivolumab. Patients all relapsed after autologous stem cell transplantation, and there was variation in brentuximab vedotin exposure. Specimen: peripheral blood mononuclear cells (PBMCs), collected before the fourth cycle of nivolumab. These receptors all come from a human donor with classical Hodgkin lymphoma.

This chain's CDR3 is CASSLVTGSQHF. The CDR3 DNA sequence: TGTGCCAGCAGCTTAGTTACCGGATCCCAGCATTTT. This chain joins TRBV7-2 and TRBJ1-5; D unresolved. V shed 1 base and J shed 11 bases, with 9 bases lying between them. The CDR3 sequence is 12 residues long. Germline V gene data show CDR1 as SGHTA and CDR2 as FQGNSA.

Only one count was recorded for this clone. This rearrangement joins TRBV6-1 to TRBJ2-7; D may be TRBD1 (5 bases). Germline-derived CDR1 and CDR2 are MNHNS and SASEGT. The CDR3 is 13 amino acids. Trimming removed 5 bases at V and 5 bases at J, with 13 bases between. The CDR3: CASSPDNTHEQYF. The CDR3 nucleotides read TGTGCCAGCAGTCCGGACAATACCCACGAGCAGTACTTC.

This clone has just a few counts. The chain couples TRBV30 to TRBJ2-7, with TRBD1 matching over 9 bases. Germline V gene data show CDR1 as GTSNPN and CDR2 as SVGIG (reference sequence). This CDR3 region has 16 residues. After removal of 3 bases from V and 2 bases from J, the junction contained 11 bases not matched to a gene. The CDR3 is CAWRDRGGLLAYEQYF. CDR3 in DNA: TGTGCCTGGAGAGACAGGGGGGGTCTTCTTGCCTACGAGCAGTACTTC.

The CDR3 DNA reads as TGCGCCAGCAGCGGAGGACAGGTACTGTCCTACGAGCAGTACTTC. The encoded protein is CASSGGQVLSYEQYF. The chain joins TRBV5-1 to TRBJ2-7; 7 bases agree with TRBD1. This CDR3 spans 15 amino acids. The V gene's germline CDR1 is SGHRS and CDR2 YFSETQ. V was pared by 4 bases and J by 1 base, with 8 bases of the junction left unmatched.

The chain uses TRBV7-6 and TRBJ2-5; 7 positions agree with TRBD2. The CDR3 spans 13 residues. CDR1 SGHVS and CDR2 FNYEAQ come from the germline V gene. Trimming at V came to 8 bases and at J to 4 bases, leaving 7 bases not matched to a gene. The CDR3 coding sequence is TGTGCCAGCTCCTTAGCGGGTCGAGAGACCCAGTACTTC. Its translation is CASSLAGRETQYF.

The CDR3 DNA follows: TGTGCCAGCAGCCCGCCGGACAGACCCTACCAAGAGACCCAGTACTTC. Translation: CASSPPDRPYQETQYF. The chain has TRBV5-6 and TRBJ2-5; D might be TRBD1 (6 bases). The V end lost 4 bases, the J end lost 0 bases, and 16 bases lay between the germline ends. Germline lookup yields CDR1 SGHDT and CDR2 YYEEEE. This CDR3 has 16 residues.

This sequence joins TRBV12-5 and TRBJ2-7; D call uncertain. Deletions cut 5 bases from V and 6 bases from J, with 8 bases between. CDR3 length: 11 amino acids. CDR1 is LGHNT and CDR2 is FRNRAP in the germline V gene. DNA of the CDR3: TGTGCTAGTGGTGTTTATAGCGAGCAGTACTTC. Residues: CASGVYSEQYF.

The chain links TRBV19 to TRBJ1-2, with no clear D. Trimming took 3 bases from V and 8 from J, leaving 13 bases between them. CDR1 is LNHDA, CDR2 SQIVND, per germline (reference sequence). The CDR3 spans 13 residues. The CDR3 DNA reads as TGTGCCAGTAGTATTACCGGGGTCAGGGGCTACACCTTC. Its protein is CASSITGVRGYTF.

The V and J genes are TRBV28 and TRBJ1-2; 9 bases align to TRBD1. This CDR3 is built from 14 residues. V shed 8 bases and J 12 bases; nucleotides not matched to a gene: 16. Germline CDR1 MDHEN, CDR2 SYDVKM. Here the CDR3 DNA reads TGTGCCAGCGGAACAGGGGGCGCGCGTTTCAGCCACACCTTC. Its protein is CASGTGGARFSHTF.

This clone was seen only once. The gene calls are TRBV7-2 and TRBJ2-3; the D call may be TRBD1 or TRBD2 (5 bases each). Trimming took 2 bases from V and 4 from J, leaving 13 bases between them. The CDR3 extends over 15 amino acids. Germline CDR1 and CDR2: SGHTA and FQGNSA. CDR3 sequence (DNA): TGTGCCAGCAGCTTAAGTATCCGGGGCCCAGATACGCAGTATTTT. This gives the protein CASSLSIRGPDTQYF.

Only one count was recorded for this clone. The chain links TRBV28 to TRBJ2-1; D possibly uses TRBD1 or TRBD2 (5 bases each). The CDR3 consists of 16 residues. The germline V gene has CDR1 MDHEN and CDR2 SYDVKM. Trimming cost V 5 bases and J 1 base, with 15 bases left between them. In DNA, the CDR3 is TGTGCCAGCAGTGGGACGAGTGGCTCATCCTACAATGAGCAGTTCTTC. This sequence encodes CASSGTSGSSYNEQFF.

This clone was observed a few times. The chain carries TRBV7-9 and TRBJ2-1, with 11 bases identical to TRBD2. J lost 5 bases, V lost 7 bases, and 19 bases had no gene match. CDR3 length: 19 amino acids. Germline CDR1 SEHNR, CDR2 FQNEAQ (reference sequence). The CDR3 loop reads CASTQLGLAENETDNEQFF. CDR3 DNA sequence: TGTGCCAGCACCCAACTGGGACTAGCGGAGAACGAGACGGACAATGAGCAGTTCTTC.

The chain is built from TRBV28 and TRBJ2-2; 8 positions agree with TRBD2. Germline CDR1 reads MDHEN; CDR2 reads SYDVKM. This CDR3 comprises 14 residues. Germline trimming cut 1 base from V and 6 bases from J; bases unmatched to any gene: 1. The CDR3 here is CASSLYGGAGELFF. In DNA, the CDR3 is TGTGCCAGCAGTTTATACGGGGGGGCCGGGGAGCTGTTTTTT.

The chain joins TRBV30 to TRBJ2-1, with TRBD1 as a possible D gene (6 bases). The germline V and J ends were trimmed by 2 bases and 4 bases, with 9 bases remaining between them. The CDR3 extends over 13 amino acids. The germline V gene encodes CDR1 GTSNPN and CDR2 SVGIG (reference sequence). The CDR3 is CAWSPDRYNEQFF. In DNA, the CDR3 is TGTGCCTGGAGTCCGGACAGATACAATGAGCAGTTCTTC.

The V gene is TRBV30, the J gene TRBJ2-3; possible D gene TRBD2, 5 bases. V lost 1 base and J lost 2, with 10 bases in between. Per the germline V gene, CDR1 is GTSNPN and CDR2 is SVGIG (reference sequence). The CDR3 consists of 14 residues. This CDR3 is CAWSDGLATDTQYF. The CDR3 DNA reads as TGTGCCTGGAGTGATGGCCTAGCCACAGATACGCAGTATTTT.

V is TRBV27 and J is TRBJ2-7; D gene ambiguous. CDR1 MNHEY and CDR2 SMNVEV come from the germline V gene (reference sequence). This CDR3 is 15 amino acids long. The V end was cut by 3 bases, the J end by 0 bases, with 12 bases between. The CDR3, as DNA: TGTGCCAGCAGTTTCGGCGCCTCTATCTCCTACGAGCAGTACTTC. This translates into CASSFGASISYEQYF.

This chain joins TRBV18 and TRBJ1-1, with D perhaps TRBD1 (5 bases). The CDR3 sequence is 13 residues long. From germline, CDR1 is KGHSH and CDR2 LQKENI. Trimming stripped 5 bases from V and 5 bases from J, with 12 bases between. CDR3 nucleotides: TGTGCCAGCTCATCACTGGGGGGGACTGAAGCTTTCTTT. It specifies CASSSLGGTEAFF. Drawing the rest from reference TRBV18 and TRBJ1-1, the complete variable domain is NAGVMQNPRHLVRRRGQEARLRCSPMKGHSHVYWYRQLPEEGLKFMVYLQKENIIDESGMPKERFSAEFPKEGPSILRIQQVVRGDSAAYFCASSSLGGTEAFFGQGTRLTVV.

The J gene is TRBJ2-1, the V gene TRBV6-1; D unresolved. Germline CDR1 is MNHNS and CDR2 is SASEGT. The CDR3 extends over 15 amino acids. V was cut by 1 base and J by 9 bases, with 16 bases left in between. The CDR3 here is CASSEGVGYPSEQFF. In DNA, the CDR3 is TGTGCCAGCAGTGAAGGAGTGGGGTACCCGAGTGAGCAGTTCTTC.

The genes are TRBV7-3 and TRBJ2-7; 12 bases map to TRBD2. V dropped 9 bases and J dropped 0; count of bases not matched to a gene: 3. The germline V gene has CDR1 SGHTA and CDR2 FQGTGA. There are 14 residues in the CDR3. The CDR3 DNA sequence: TGTGCCAGTAAGACTAGCGGGAGCTCCTACGAGCAGTACTTC. Amino acids: CASKTSGSSYEQYF.

This clone was observed a few times. CDR3 DNA: TGTGCCAGCAGCTTAGATGGTGGGGGAGGGAAAGGAAACACCATATATTTT. Amino acid sequence: CASSLDGGGGKGNTIYF. V usage is TRBV11-2 and J usage is TRBJ1-3; tentatively, D is TRBD1 (5 bases). The germline V gene encodes CDR1 SGHAT and CDR2 FQNNGV. This CDR3 is 17 amino acids long. V was cut by 0 bases and J by 4 bases, with 16 bases left in between.

This clone was recorded a few times. The rearrangement links TRBV19 to TRBJ1-6, with 8 nucleotides matching TRBD1. Looked up from germline, CDR1 is LNHDA and CDR2 is SQIVND (reference sequence). V lost 2 bases, J lost 5 bases, and 2 bases stayed unmatched. This CDR3 region has 15 residues. The chain's CDR3 is CASSIMTGDNSPLHF. The DNA of the CDR3 is TGTGCCAGTAGTATAATGACAGGGGATAATTCACCCCTCCACTTT.

The V and J genes are TRBV7-2 and TRBJ1-6; no firm D call. This CDR3 has 16 residues. Germline CDR1 reads SGHTA; CDR2 reads FQGNSA. Trimming took off 0 bases at V and 7 bases at J, with 13 bases between the two ends. The CDR3, as DNA: TGTGCCAGCAGCTTAGCTCGGGGATCGGGGAATTCACCCCTCCACTTT. Amino acids: CASSLARGSGNSPLHF.

V usage is TRBV7-3 and J usage is TRBJ2-7, with TRBD2 identical over 7 bases. Per the germline V gene, CDR1 is SGHTA and CDR2 is FQGTGA. Germline trimming cut 0 bases from V and 0 bases from J; bases unmatched to any gene: 2. The CDR3 spans 15 residues. The CDR3 sequence: CASSLTGGSSYEQYF. The DNA of the CDR3 is TGTGCCAGCAGCTTAACCGGGGGGAGCTCCTACGAGCAGTACTTC.

The rearrangement links TRBV9 to TRBJ2-2, with a tentative D call TRBD1 (5 bases). Germline CDR1 and CDR2: SGDLS and YYNGEE. V lost 0 bases, J lost 1 base, and 7 bases lay in between. This CDR3 is built from 15 residues. The CDR3 reads CASSVGTLNTGELFF. The CDR3 nucleotides read TGTGCCAGCAGCGTAGGGACACTGAACACCGGGGAGCTGTTTTTT.

V gene TRBV7-6 combines with J gene TRBJ1-1; maybe TRBD1 (5 bases). This CDR3 is built from 14 residues. V lost 3 bases and J lost 1, with 9 bases in between. Per the germline V gene, CDR1 is SGHVS and CDR2 is FNYEAQ. The CDR3 DNA sequence: TGTGCCAGCAGCTTGGGGGAACCGAACACTGAAGCTTTCTTT. As protein: CASSLGEPNTEAFF. Combining the CDR3 with reference TRBV7-6 and TRBJ1-1 gives the whole variable domain GAGVSQSPRYKVTKRGQDVALRCDPISGHVSLYWYRQALGQGPEFLTYFNYEAQQDKSGLPNDRFSAERPEGSISTLTIQRTEQRDSAMYRCASSLGEPNTEAFFGQGTRLTVV.

The chain is built from TRBV5-1 and TRBJ2-7; no firm D call. This CDR3 has 18 residues. Per germline, CDR1 SGHRS and CDR2 YFSETQ. Trimming cost V 0 bases and J 3 bases, with 22 bases left between them. CDR3 DNA: TGCGCCAGCAGCTTGGAGGTCCAGACCGTAACCCTCGTCTACGAGCAGTACTTC. It yields the protein CASSLEVQTVTLVYEQYF. Supplemented by reference TRBV5-1 and TRBJ2-7, the full variable domain reads KAGVTQTPRYLIKTRGQQVTLSCSPISGHRSVSWYQQTPGQGLQFLFEYFSETQRNKGNFPGRFSGRQFSNSRSEMNVSTLELGDSALYLCASSLEVQTVTLVYEQYFGPGTRLTVT.